The entry that follows covers one TCR beta chain sequence. CDR1 and CDR2 (germline): SGHTA, FQGNSA. With 7 bases removed from V and 0 bases from J, the gap between germline ends came to 19 bases. The CDR3 runs to 16 residues. Here immunoSEQ multiplex PCR was the method, and the copy in TCRdb shows in-frame clones only, minus some. The sample yields some 270,000 clones, around 85% seen once. The entry originates in a study of blood T cell repertoires in COVID-19. The sample consisted of peripheral blood. The V call is TRBV7-2, the J call TRBJ2-7; no clear D gene. This clonotype was obtained from a human donor with COVID-19, enrolled during active disease. The donor label of this sample is uncertain. This CDR3 reads CASTLNGEATSYEQYF. The CDR3 DNA is TGTGCCAGCACTCTGAACGGAGAGGCCACCTCCTACGAGCAGTACTTC.